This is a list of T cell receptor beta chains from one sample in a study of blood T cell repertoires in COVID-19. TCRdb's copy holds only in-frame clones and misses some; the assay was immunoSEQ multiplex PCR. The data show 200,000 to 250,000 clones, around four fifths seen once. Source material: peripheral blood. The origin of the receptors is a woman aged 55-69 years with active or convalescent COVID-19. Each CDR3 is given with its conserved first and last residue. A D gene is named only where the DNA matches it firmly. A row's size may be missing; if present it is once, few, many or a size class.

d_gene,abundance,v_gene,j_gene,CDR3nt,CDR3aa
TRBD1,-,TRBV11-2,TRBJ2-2,TGTGCCAGCAGCCGGACAGGGTTAAACACCGGGGAGCTGTTTTTT,CASSRTGLNTGELFF
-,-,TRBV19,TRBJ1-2,TGTGCCAGTAGTATAGATCGCAGGGGAGGCTACACCTTC,CASSIDRRGGYTF
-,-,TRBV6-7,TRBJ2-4,TGTGCCAGAAACTCGACAGGAAAAAACATTCAGTACTTC,CARNSTGKNIQYF
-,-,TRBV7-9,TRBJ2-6,TGTGCCAGCAGCGGAACAGGGACCGGGGCCAACGTCCTGACTTTC,CASSGTGTGANVLTF
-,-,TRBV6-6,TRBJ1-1,TGTGCCAGCAGTTACGGGGGGGTTGAAGCTTTCTTT,CASSYGGVEAFF
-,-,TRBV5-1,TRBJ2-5,TGCGCCAGCAGCCTTGGACTTCAAGAGACCCAGTACTTC,CASSLGLQETQYF
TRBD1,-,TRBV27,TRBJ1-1,TGTGCCAGCAGAAGACAGGGGGCGGACTCTGAAGCTTTCTTT,CASRRQGADSEAFF
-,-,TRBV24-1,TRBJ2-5,TGTGCCACCAGTACTGCGGGACAAGAGACCCAGTACTTC,CATSTAGQETQYF
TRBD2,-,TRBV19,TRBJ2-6,TGTGCCAGTAGTATAGTCGTGGGACTAACAGCGGGGGCCAACGTCCTGACTTTC,CASSIVVGLTAGANVLTF
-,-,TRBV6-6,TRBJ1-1,TGTGCCAGCAGTTACGACGGCAGGGGTAAAGCTTTCTTT,CASSYDGRGKAFF
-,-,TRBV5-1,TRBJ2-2,TGCGCCAGCACTTATGTTACCGGGGTGAACACCGGGGAGCTGTTTTTT,CASTYVTGVNTGELFF
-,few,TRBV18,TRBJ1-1,TGTGCCAGCTCCCAAGACAGTCCGTACACTGAAGCTTTCTTT,CASSQDSPYTEAFF
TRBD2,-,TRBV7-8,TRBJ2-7,TGTGCCAGCAGCTTAGGCACCGGGGGGGGGCGCTACGAGCAGTACTTC,CASSLGTGGGRYEQYF
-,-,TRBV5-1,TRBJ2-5,TGCGCCAGCAGCTTGGTCGGGCCAGGGGCAGTGGAGACCCAGTACTTC,CASSLVGPGAVETQYF
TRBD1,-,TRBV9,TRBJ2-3,TGTGCCAGCAGCGTAAGGTTGACAGGGCCAGATACGCAGTATTTT,CASSVRLTGPDTQYF
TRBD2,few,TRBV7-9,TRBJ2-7,TGTGCCAGCAGTCCACCGGGACTAGGGTACGAGCAGTACTTC,CASSPPGLGYEQYF
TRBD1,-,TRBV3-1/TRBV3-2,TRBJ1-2,TGTGCCAGCAGCCAAGGAGTCGGGACAGGGGGCTATGGCTACACCTTC,CASSQGVGTGGYGYTF
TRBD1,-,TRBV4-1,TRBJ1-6,TGCGCCAGCAGCCAAACCAGGGGGGAGTCACCCCTCCACTTT,CASSQTRGESPLHF
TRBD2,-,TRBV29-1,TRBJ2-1,TGCAGCGTTGCAGGACTAGCGGGAGGGCCAAGCGTCAGTGAGCAGTTCTTC,CSVAGLAGGPSVSEQFF
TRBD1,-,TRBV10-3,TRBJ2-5,TGTGCCACCACGGCCAGAGACAGGGAAGAGACCCAGTACTTC,CATTARDREETQYF
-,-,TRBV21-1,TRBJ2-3,TGTGCCAGCAGCAAACACAGGACTAGCGTGAGCACAGATACGCAGTATTTT,CASSKHRTSVSTDTQYF
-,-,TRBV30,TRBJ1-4,TGTGCCTACGCGGGGTCAACTAATGAAAAACTGTTTTTT,CAYAGSTNEKLFF
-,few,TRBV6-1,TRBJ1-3,TGTGCCAGCAGAGAACGGACGGGACACTCTGGAAACACCATATATTTT,CASRERTGHSGNTIYF
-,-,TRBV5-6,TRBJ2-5,TGTGCCAGCAGCACCGGACAGCAAGAGACCCAGTACTTC,CASSTGQQETQYF
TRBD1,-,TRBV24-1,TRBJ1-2,TGTGCCACCAGTGATACTGCTAGCGGGACAGACTATGGCTACACCTTC,CATSDTASGTDYGYTF
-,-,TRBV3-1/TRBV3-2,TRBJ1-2,TGTGCCAGCAGCCGGGACATCTCTTGGTATGGCTACACCTTC,CASSRDISWYGYTF
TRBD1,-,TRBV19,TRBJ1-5,TGTGCCAGTAGGTTACAGGGGGTCGGGAGCAATCAGCCCCAGCATTTT,CASRLQGVGSNQPQHF
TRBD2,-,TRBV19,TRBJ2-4,TGTGCCAGTAGTCAACGACTAGCGGGGGGGTCCAAAAACATTCAGTACTTC,CASSQRLAGGSKNIQYF
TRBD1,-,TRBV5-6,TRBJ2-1,TGTGCCAGCAGCCCGAGTGGAGGACAGGGGTACAATGAGCAGTTCTTC,CASSPSGGQGYNEQFF
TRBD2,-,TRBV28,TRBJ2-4,TGTGCCAGCAGTTTACGACTAGCGGTAAACATTCAGTACTTC,CASSLRLAVNIQYF
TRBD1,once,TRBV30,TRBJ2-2,TGTGCCTCGAGAGGGGGCGCCGACACCGGGGAGCTGTTTTTT,CASRGGADTGELFF
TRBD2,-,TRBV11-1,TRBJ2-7,TGTGCCAGCAGCCACCTGGGGGGGAGCTACGAGCAGTACTTC,CASSHLGGSYEQYF
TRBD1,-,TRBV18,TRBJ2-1,TGTGCCAGTCACCTCCTAGGACAGGGGTCCTACAATGAGCAGTTCTTC,CASHLLGQGSYNEQFF
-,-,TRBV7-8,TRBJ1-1,TGTGCCAGCAGCTCCCAGGGGAGCTGGGCCATGAACACTGAAGCTTTCTTT,CASSSQGSWAMNTEAFF
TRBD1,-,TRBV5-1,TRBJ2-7,TGCGCCAGCACGAGCGGGACAGGGCACTACGAGCAGTACTTC,CASTSGTGHYEQYF
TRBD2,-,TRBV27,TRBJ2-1,TGTGCCAGCAGTTTTAGGGGGGGACTGGATCGGGGGGGTAATGAGCAGTTCTTC,CASSFRGGLDRGGNEQFF
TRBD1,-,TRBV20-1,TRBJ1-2,TGCAGTGCTAGTTTCCCTGGGACAGCCTATGGCTACACCTTC,CSASFPGTAYGYTF
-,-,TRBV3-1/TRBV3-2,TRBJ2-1,TGTGCCAGCAGCCAAGAAGCGACGGTAGGTGAGCAGTTCTTC,CASSQEATVGEQFF
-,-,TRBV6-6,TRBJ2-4,TGTGCCAGCAGTTACTTTGCAGAAGCCAAAAACATTCAGTACTTC,CASSYFAEAKNIQYF
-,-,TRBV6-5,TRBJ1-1,TGTGCCAGCAGCGATAGGGGTAACACTGAAGCTTTCTTT,CASSDRGNTEAFF
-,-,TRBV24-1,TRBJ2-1,TGTGCCACCAGTGTTAACCCCCGGGGGGAGCAGTTCTTC,CATSVNPRGEQFF
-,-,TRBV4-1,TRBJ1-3,TGCGCCAGCAGCAGCCGGGTTGGGGGGGGGTTCTCTGGAAACACCATATATTTT,CASSSRVGGGFSGNTIYF
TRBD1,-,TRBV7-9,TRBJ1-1,TGTGCCAGCCAGGGACAGCTTAACACTGAAGCTTTCTTT,CASQGQLNTEAFF
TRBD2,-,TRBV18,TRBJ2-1,TGTGCCAGCTCACATGTCGGGACTAGCGACAATGAGCAGTTCTTC,CASSHVGTSDNEQFF
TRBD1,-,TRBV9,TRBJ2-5,TGTGCCAGCAGCGTAGGAAGGGGACAGGGGGCAGAGACCCAGTACTTC,CASSVGRGQGAETQYF